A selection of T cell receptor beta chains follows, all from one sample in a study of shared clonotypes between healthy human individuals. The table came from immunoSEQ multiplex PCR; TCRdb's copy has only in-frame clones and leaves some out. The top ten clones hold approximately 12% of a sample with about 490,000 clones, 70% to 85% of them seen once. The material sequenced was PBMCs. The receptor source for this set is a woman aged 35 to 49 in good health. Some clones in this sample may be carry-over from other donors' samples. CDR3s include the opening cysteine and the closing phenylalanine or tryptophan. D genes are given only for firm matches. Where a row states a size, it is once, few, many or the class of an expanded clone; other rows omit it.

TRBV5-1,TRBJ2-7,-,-,CASSFQARAYEQYF,TGCGCCAGCAGCTTTCAGGCAAGAGCCTACGAGCAGTACTTC
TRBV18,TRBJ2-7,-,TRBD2,CASSPLPGLAGGRSSYEQYF,TGTGCCAGCTCACCACTCCCGGGACTAGCGGGAGGGAGAAGCTCCTACGAGCAGTACTTC
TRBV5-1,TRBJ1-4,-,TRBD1,CASSPEGQGVSFF,TGCGCCAGCAGCCCCGAGGGACAGGGAGTTTCGTTTTTT
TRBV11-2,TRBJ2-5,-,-,CASSFRPQETQYF,TGTGCCAGCAGCTTTAGGCCCCAAGAGACCCAGTACTTC
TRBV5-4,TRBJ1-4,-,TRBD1,CASSFPTGGGEKLFF,TGTGCCAGCAGCTTCCCCACAGGGGGAGGTGAAAAACTGTTTTTT
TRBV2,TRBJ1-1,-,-,CASSERQPRNTEAFF,TGTGCCAGCAGTGAAAGGCAGCCAAGGAACACTGAAGCTTTCTTT
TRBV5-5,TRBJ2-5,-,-,CASSLDRAAETQYF,TGTGCCAGCAGCTTGGACAGGGCCGCGGAGACCCAGTACTTC
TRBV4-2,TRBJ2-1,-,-,CASSQPGPNYNEQFF,TGTGCCAGCAGCCAACCGGGACCAAACTACAATGAGCAGTTCTTC
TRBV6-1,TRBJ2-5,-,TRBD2,CASSGRQGGGLAGEAQYF,TGTGCCAGCAGTGGCCGACAGGGTGGAGGACTAGCGGGGGAGGCCCAGTACTTC
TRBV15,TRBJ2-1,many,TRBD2,CATSREGELAGGNEQFF,TGTGCCACCAGCAGAGAAGGTGAACTAGCGGGAGGAAATGAGCAGTTCTTC
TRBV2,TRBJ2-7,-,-,CASSETVGYEQYF,TGTGCCAGCAGTGAAACGGTAGGGTACGAGCAGTACTTC
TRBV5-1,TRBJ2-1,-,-,CASSRRDTYNEQFF,TGCGCCAGCAGCCGGCGGGACACCTACAATGAGCAGTTCTTC
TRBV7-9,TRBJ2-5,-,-,CASSFRGAVEETQYF,TGTGCCAGCAGCTTCCGGGGCGCAGTGGAAGAGACCCAGTACTTC
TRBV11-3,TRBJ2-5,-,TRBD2,CASSSRTSMGETQYF,TGTGCCAGCAGCTCCCGGACTAGCATGGGGGAGACCCAGTACTTC
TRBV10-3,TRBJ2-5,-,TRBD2,CAIKPGLAEETQYF,TGTGCCATCAAACCGGGACTAGCGGAAGAGACCCAGTACTTC
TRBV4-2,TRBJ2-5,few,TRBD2,CASSQTGGPQETQYF,TGTGCCAGCAGCCAAACGGGAGGGCCCCAGGAGACCCAGTACTTC
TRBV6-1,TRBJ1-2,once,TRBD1,CAISESGQGGYTF,TGTGCCATCAGTGAGTCGGGACAGGGGGGCTACACCTTC
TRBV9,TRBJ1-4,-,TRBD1,CASSPSADRSNEKLFF,TGTGCCAGCAGCCCCTCGGCGGACAGGTCTAATGAAAAACTGTTTTTT
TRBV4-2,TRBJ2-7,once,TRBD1,CASSPGQGGYEQYF,TGTGCCAGCAGCCCTGGACAGGGTGGGTACGAGCAGTACTTC
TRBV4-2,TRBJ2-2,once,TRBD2,CASSQEEGWREGPGELFF,TGTGCCAGCAGCCAAGAAGAAGGTTGGCGGGAGGGTCCCGGGGAGCTGTTTTTT
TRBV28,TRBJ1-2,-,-,CASSAGLRVRGYTF,TGTGCCAGCAGTGCCGGTCTTAGGGTTCGGGGCTACACCTTC
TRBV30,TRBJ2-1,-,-,CAWNTGRNNEQFF,TGTGCCTGGAACACGGGCAGGAACAATGAGCAGTTCTTC
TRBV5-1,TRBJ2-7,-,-,CASSTDTTTYEQYF,TGCGCCAGCAGCACGGACACCACAACCTACGAGCAGTACTTC
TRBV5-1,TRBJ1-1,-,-,CASRQAFGNTEAFF,TGCGCCAGCAGGCAGGCATTCGGGAACACTGAAGCTTTCTTT
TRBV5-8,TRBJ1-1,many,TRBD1,CASSFRGLGTEAFF,TGTGCCAGCAGCTTCAGGGGGCTGGGCACTGAAGCTTTCTTT
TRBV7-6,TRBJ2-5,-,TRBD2,CASSLVTSGSGETQYF,TGTGCCAGCAGCTTAGTTACTAGCGGGAGTGGTGAGACCCAGTACTTC
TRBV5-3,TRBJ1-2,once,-,CASSPSGGQNYGYTF,TGTGCCAGCAGCCCCTCGGGGGGTCAGAACTATGGCTACACCTTC
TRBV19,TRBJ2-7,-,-,CASSITATYEQYF,TGTGCCAGTAGTATAACCGCCACCTACGAGCAGTACTTC
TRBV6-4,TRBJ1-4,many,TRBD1,CASSEVGGQGEKLFF,TGTGCCAGCAGTGAGGTGGGGGGACAGGGTGAAAAACTGTTTTTT
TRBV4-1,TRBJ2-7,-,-,CASSQELGLVYEQYF,TGCGCCAGCAGCCAAGAACTGGGGTTGGTTTACGAGCAGTACTTC
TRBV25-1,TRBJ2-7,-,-,CASSQYGTGSYEQYF,TGTGCCAGCAGTCAATATGGGACGGGCTCCTACGAGCAGTACTTC
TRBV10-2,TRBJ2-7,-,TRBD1,CASRDSGTGGYEQYF,TGCGCCAGCAGAGACTCCGGGACAGGGGGGTACGAGCAGTACTTC
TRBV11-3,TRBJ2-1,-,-,CASSLDSGLRDEQFF,TGTGCCAGCAGCTTAGATTCCGGATTGCGGGATGAGCAGTTCTTC
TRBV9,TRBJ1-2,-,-,CASSVDRNYGYTF,TGTGCCAGCAGCGTAGACAGGAACTATGGCTACACCTTC
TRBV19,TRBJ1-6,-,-,CASDHGSSYNSPLHF,TGTGCCAGCGACCACGGGAGCTCCTATAATTCACCCCTCCACTTT
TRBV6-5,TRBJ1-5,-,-,CASGGGRVQPQHF,TGTGCCTCGGGAGGGGGGAGGGTACAGCCCCAGCATTTT
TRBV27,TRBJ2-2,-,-,CASSFSPAPTGELFF,TGTGCCAGCAGTTTCTCTCCGGCCCCTACCGGGGAGCTGTTTTTT
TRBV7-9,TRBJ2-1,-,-,CASSYTGTQVYNEQFF,TGTGCCAGCAGTTACACCGGGACACAAGTTTACAATGAGCAGTTCTTC
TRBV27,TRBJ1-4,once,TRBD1,CASSPTGQGPGKLFF,TGTGCCAGCAGTCCAACGGGACAGGGGCCCGGAAAACTGTTTTTT
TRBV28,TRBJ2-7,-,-,CASSWGSDEQYF,TGTGCCAGCAGTTGGGGTTCGGACGAGCAGTACTTC
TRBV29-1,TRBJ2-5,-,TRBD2,CSVGVSGSSETQYF,TGCAGCGTTGGGGTTAGCGGGAGTTCTGAGACCCAGTACTTC
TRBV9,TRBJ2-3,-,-,CASSPGQATDTQYF,TGTGCCAGCAGCCCGGGGCAGGCCACAGATACGCAGTATTTT
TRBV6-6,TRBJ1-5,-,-,CASSPQNQPQHF,TGTGCCAGCAGCCCTCAGAATCAGCCCCAGCATTTT
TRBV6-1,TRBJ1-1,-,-,CASSDGGMSVNTEAFF,TGTGCCAGCAGTGATGGGGGGATGTCGGTGAACACTGAAGCTTTCTTT
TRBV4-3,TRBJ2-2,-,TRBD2,CASSQALAGVLNTGELFF,TGCGCCAGCAGCCAAGCCCTAGCGGGAGTATTAAACACCGGGGAGCTGTTTTTT
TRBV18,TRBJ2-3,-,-,CASSPPGSDTQYF,TGTGCCAGCTCACCCCCAGGGTCGGATACGCAGTATTTT
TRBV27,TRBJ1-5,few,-,CASSLQGPWQPQHF,TGTGCCAGCAGTTTGCAGGGGCCCTGGCAGCCCCAGCATTTT
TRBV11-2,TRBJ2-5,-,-,CASSFGSPGETQYF,TGTGCCAGCAGCTTTGGGTCCCCGGGAGAGACCCAGTACTTC
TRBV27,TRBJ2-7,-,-,CASSVRIYYEQYF,TGTGCCAGCTCGGTCAGGATCTACTACGAGCAGTACTTC
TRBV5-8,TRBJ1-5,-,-,CASSHNAGTNQPQHF,TGTGCCAGCAGCCACAACGCGGGGACAAATCAGCCCCAGCATTTT
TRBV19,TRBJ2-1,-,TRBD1,CASSIAPGQSYNEQFF,TGTGCCAGTAGTATAGCTCCGGGACAGTCTTACAATGAGCAGTTCTTC
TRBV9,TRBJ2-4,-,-,CASSVEGGAKNIQYF,TGTGCCAGCAGCGTAGAAGGGGGGGCCAAAAACATTCAGTACTTC
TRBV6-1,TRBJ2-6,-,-,CASSETGASGANVLTF,TGTGCCAGCAGTGAAACGGGGGCCTCTGGGGCCAACGTCCTGACTTTC
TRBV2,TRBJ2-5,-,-,CASTPISETQYF,TGTGCCAGCACACCTATATCGGAGACCCAGTACTTC
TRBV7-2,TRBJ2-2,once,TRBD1,CASSLWDSRYTGELFF,TGTGCCAGCAGCTTATGGGACAGCCGTTACACCGGGGAGCTGTTTTTT
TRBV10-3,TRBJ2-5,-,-,CAISGADETQYF,TGTGCCATCAGTGGCGCTGATGAGACCCAGTACTTC
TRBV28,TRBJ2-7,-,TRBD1,CASRLGQGDEQYF,TGTGCCAGCAGGCTAGGACAGGGGGACGAGCAGTACTTC
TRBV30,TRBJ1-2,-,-,CAWSVPGVDGYTF,TGTGCCTGGAGTGTACCAGGGGTGGATGGCTACACCTTC
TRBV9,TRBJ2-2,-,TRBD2,CASQSGSGELFF,TGTGCCAGCCAAAGCGGGAGCGGGGAGCTGTTTTTT
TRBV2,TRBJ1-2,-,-,CASRFDSNYGYTF,TGTGCCAGCAGGTTCGACAGTAACTATGGCTACACCTTC